One and the same sample provided the 20 T cell receptor beta chains below, sequenced in a study of T cell responses to AZD1222 COVID-19 vaccine (dated by TCRdb to 2020 to 2022). The library came from the immunoSEQ multiplex PCR assay. Not all clones reach the TCRdb copy of this immuneACCESS table, which keeps in-frame sequences only. Checked studies attribute under half of the gap to unresolved V genes and leave the rest unexplained. The sample table records roughly 67,000 clones; 70% to 90% of these occur just once. Together, the top ten hold about 28% of the sample. This sample's time point label indicates: about 28 days (+/-7) after the second vaccine dose. Sequencing was performed on peripheral blood, taken 28 days after the second AZD1222 dose. The origin of the receptors is an adult who received the AZD1222 COVID-19 vaccine.

The chain combines TRBV7-9 with TRBJ2-7; 9 bases align to TRBD1. Germline V gene lookup returns CDR1 SEHNR and CDR2 FQNEAQ (reference sequence). The CDR3 is 16 residues long. The V and J ends lost 1 base and 5 bases, in that order; junction bases with no gene match: 9. For the CDR3, the DNA is TGTGCCAGCAGCTTAGGGATCGGGACAGGGTTCCACGAGCAGTACTTC. Protein product: CASSLGIGTGFHEQYF.

This clone occurred once. The rearrangement links TRBV27 to TRBJ2-1; perhaps TRBD1 as D (5 bases). Between the trimmed V and J ends, which lost 3 bases and 6 bases, there was a span of 9 bases. This CDR3 region has 13 residues. CDR1 is MNHEY and CDR2 is SMNVEV in the germline V gene (reference sequence). The CDR3 bases are TGTGCCAGCAGTTTTCAAGGGGTCAATGAGCAGTTCTTC. This sequence encodes CASSFQGVNEQFF.

CDR3 bases: TGTGCCAGCTCATATGGGACTAGCGGGAGTCAATTAAGGGAGCAGTACTTC. Amino acids: CASSYGTSGSQLREQYF. This chain connects TRBV18 to TRBJ2-7, with 14 bases aligning to TRBD2. This CDR3 comprises 17 residues. Germline-derived CDR1 and CDR2 are KGHSH and LQKENI. Germline trimming cut 5 bases from V and 7 bases from J; bases unmatched to any gene: 13.

This chain connects TRBV14 to TRBJ1-2, with D unresolved. CDR3 length: 14 amino acids. Trimming stripped 0 bases from V and 8 bases from J, with 13 bases between. Per germline, CDR1 SGHDN and CDR2 FVKESK. Here the CDR3 reads CASSQEETVGGYTF. The CDR3 bases are TGTGCCAGCAGCCAAGAAGAGACCGTCGGAGGCTACACCTTC.

The chain recombines TRBV18 with TRBJ1-2; TRBD1 aligns across 10 bases. With V trimmed by 6 bases and J by 1 base, 5 bases remained unmatched. Germline loops: CDR1 KGHSH, CDR2 LQKENI. The CDR3 sequence is 15 residues long. The DNA of the CDR3 is TGTGCCAGCTCGCCCGGGACAGGGGATAACTATGGCTACACCTTC. Translated: CASSPGTGDNYGYTF.

The chain recombines TRBV7-3 with TRBJ2-7; the D gene could be TRBD1 or TRBD2 (5 bases each). V lost 3 bases, J lost 3 bases, and 12 bases lay in between. The germline V gene encodes CDR1 SGHTA and CDR2 FQGTGA. The CDR3 totals 14 residues. The CDR3 protein is CASSFGQGDYEQYF. CDR3 in DNA: TGTGCCAGCAGCTTTGGGCAGGGAGACTACGAGCAGTACTTC.

V gene TRBV7-2 combines with J gene TRBJ1-3; maybe TRBD1 (6 bases). Germline V gene lookup returns CDR1 SGHTA and CDR2 FQGNSA. The CDR3 is 15 residues long. Trimming shortened V by 1 base and J by 4 bases, and 11 bases separated the two germline ends. CDR3 amino acids: CASSLGGGSGNTIYF. CDR3 coding DNA: TGTGCCAGCAGCTTAGGAGGGGGAAGCGGAAACACCATATATTTT.

This clone was detected only once. This sequence joins TRBV14 and TRBJ1-2; a weak D match, TRBD1 (5 bases). CDR1 and CDR2 from the germline V gene are SGHDN and FVKESK. V was shortened by 1 base and J by 3 bases, with 15 bases between the two germline ends. The length of the CDR3 is 16 residues. CDR3 DNA sequence: TGTGCCAGCAGCCAAGGGGGACTTAATCTCTACTATGGCTACACCTTC. Its protein product is CASSQGGLNLYYGYTF.

This chain connects TRBV29-1 to TRBJ2-7, with 10 bases fitting TRBD2. The CDR3 consists of 14 residues. The germline V gene encodes CDR1 SQVTM and CDR2 ANQGSEA. V trimming: 6 bases; J trimming: 3 bases; junction bases outside the gene matches: 8. The CDR3 nucleotides read TGCAGCGTGCAACTAGCGGGGACCATCTACGAGCAGTACTTC. This encodes CSVQLAGTIYEQYF.

The chain joins TRBV11-2 to TRBJ1-6; perhaps TRBD1 as D (6 bases). The CDR3 extends over 14 amino acids. Germline V gives CDR1 SGHAT, CDR2 FQNNGV. V was trimmed by 4 bases and J by 9 bases, leaving 13 bases between them. CDR3 nucleotides: TGTGCCAGCAGCTCACAGGGAAACCTTTCACCCCTCCACTTT. It codes for CASSSQGNLSPLHF. The variable domain in full, with the rest retrieved from reference TRBV11-2 and TRBJ1-6, is EAGVAQSPRYKIIEKRQSVAFWCNPISGHATLYWYQQILGQGPKLLIQFQNNGVVDDSQLPKDRFSAERLKGVDSTLKIQPAKLEDSAVYLCASSSQGNLSPLHFGNGTRLTVT.

This clone was seen a few times. The chain links TRBV27 to TRBJ2-7; 10 bases are shared with TRBD1. Germline V CDR1 and CDR2: MNHEY, SMNVEV (reference sequence). The CDR3 length is 16 residues. J was trimmed by 8 bases and V by 4 bases; bases with no gene match: 14. CDR3 residues: CASSSHAPGQGYQQYF. The DNA for the CDR3 is TGTGCCAGCAGTTCGCACGCGCCGGGACAGGGGTATCAGCAGTACTTC.

V and J are TRBV28 and TRBJ2-2, with 8 bases identical to TRBD1. CDR3 size: 14 residues. In germline, CDR1 is MDHEN, CDR2 SYDVKM. V gave up 8 bases and J gave up 5 bases; unmatched junction bases: 7. The CDR3 DNA sequence: TGTGCCAGCGACTCCGGACAGGGTACCGGGGAGCTGTTTTTT. Its translation: CASDSGQGTGELFF.

This clone showed up just once. The V gene is TRBV5-1, the J gene TRBJ1-1; D unclear. V was pared by 2 bases and J by 5 bases, with 16 bases between. The CDR3 consists of 15 residues. Germline values: CDR1 SGHRS, CDR2 YFSETQ. The CDR3, as DNA: TGCGCCAGCAGCTTTAGAGGTGACTGGGGAACTGAAGCTTTCTTT. Its translation is CASSFRGDWGTEAFF.

The chain combines TRBV2 with TRBJ2-7; 10 positions agree with TRBD2. Per germline, CDR1 SNHLY and CDR2 FYNNEI. This CDR3 contains 13 residues. The ends lost 4 bases at V and 4 bases at J; junction bases unmatched: 1. CDR3 sequence: CASSVGLAYEQYF. The CDR3 region has the DNA TGTGCCAGCAGTGTGGGACTAGCGTACGAGCAGTACTTC.

The chain recombines TRBV6-6 with TRBJ1-3; D is ambiguous. Germline-derived CDR1 and CDR2 are MNHNY and SVGAGI (reference sequence). V dropped 7 bases and J dropped 1 base, with 17 bases sitting between them. CDR3 size: 16 residues. The CDR3 region has the DNA TGTGCCAGCACCCCGACCAGAGGGTTGTCTGGAAACACCATATATTTT. Protein sequence: CASTPTRGLSGNTIYF.

The chain links TRBV9 to TRBJ2-1; D possibly matches TRBD1 or TRBD2 (5 bases each). The CDR3 consists of 14 residues. V was cut by 1 base and J by 9 bases, with 14 bases left in between. CDR1 is SGDLS, CDR2 YYNGEE, per germline. The CDR3 loop is CASSVLGDPREQFF. Here the CDR3 DNA reads TGTGCCAGCAGCGTATTGGGGGACCCCCGTGAGCAGTTCTTC.

V usage is TRBV9 and J usage is TRBJ1-3; TRBD1 might be the D (5 bases). From germline, CDR1 is SGDLS and CDR2 YYNGEE. The V end lost 4 bases, the J end lost 4 bases, and 9 bases lay between the germline ends. This CDR3 is built from 13 residues. CDR3 residues: CASSKGPGNTIYF. In DNA, the CDR3 is TGTGCCAGCAGCAAGGGGCCCGGAAACACCATATATTTT.

This chain connects TRBV7-2 to TRBJ2-7, with TRBD2 identical over 10 bases. CDR3 size: 17 residues. Germline V gives CDR1 SGHTA, CDR2 FQGNSA. V was clipped by 0 bases and J by 0 bases; unmatched bases: 5. CDR3 bases: TGTGCCAGCAGCTTAGCAGCTAGCGGGGGTAGCTCCTACGAGCAGTACTTC. Encoded protein: CASSLAASGGSSYEQYF.

The V gene is TRBV21-1, the J gene TRBJ2-5; TRBD1, the table's D call, lacks a check against the DNA. TRBV21-1 is described as a pseudogene. This CDR3 region has 17 residues. The CDR3 nucleotides are TGTGCCAGCACCAAGGGGACCTGTGGGACACGGCAAGAGACCCAGTACTTC. Amino acid sequence: CASTKGTCGTRQETQYF.

The V call is TRBV5-6, the J call TRBJ1-2, with D unresolved. Germline loops: CDR1 SGHDT, CDR2 YYEEEE. This CDR3 contains 12 residues. Between the trimmed V and J ends, which lost 5 bases and 0 bases, there was a span of 5 bases. Written as DNA, the CDR3 is TGTGCCAGCAGGACGGCTAACTATGGCTACACCTTC. Translating it yields CASRTANYGYTF.